This passage covers 7 T cell receptor beta chains from one sample sequenced in a study of blood T cell repertoires in COVID-19 (dated by TCRdb to the early 2020s). The library was prepared using the immunoSEQ multiplex PCR assay. TCRdb's version of the immuneACCESS table is confined to in-frame rearrangements and falls short of the full clone set. An unresolved V gene accounts for under half of the shortfall where checked; the remainder is of unknown origin. The sample yields 70,000 to 75,000 clones; about nine tenths were counted once. Of the sample, just over 9% falls within the top ten clones. The material sequenced was peripheral blood. The receptors were sampled from a human donor in a cohort sampled during active COVID-19.

The rearrangement joins TRBV7-9 to TRBJ2-1; D perhaps matches TRBD1 (5 bases). CDR1 SEHNR and CDR2 FQNEAQ come from the germline V gene (reference sequence). The V gene lost 4 bases and the J gene lost 8 bases, with 15 bases spanning the gap. This CDR3 contains 14 residues. The CDR3 nucleotides are TGTGCCAGCAGCTCGATATCCCAGGGTGATGAGCAGTTCTTC. It encodes CASSSISQGDEQFF.

The CDR3 DNA reads as TGTGCCAGCAGTCCTGGGGGCGGGAGGCGGTATGAGCAGTTCTTC. Protein sequence: CASSPGGGRRYEQFF. J is TRBJ2-1 and V is TRBV7-3; 8 bases align to TRBD2. This CDR3 has 15 residues. Germline assignment: CDR1 SGHTA and CDR2 FQGTGA. J was trimmed by 8 bases and V by 6 bases; bases with no gene match: 12.

J is TRBJ2-3 and V is TRBV25-1, with a weak D call TRBD1 (5 bases). The CDR3 extends over 13 amino acids. V lost 4 bases and J 6 bases, leaving 11 bases between the germline ends. Per the germline V gene, CDR1 is MGHDK and CDR2 is SYGVNS. The CDR3 nucleotides read TGTGCCAGCAGTGGTACAGGTATCGATACGCAGTATTTT. Residues: CASSGTGIDTQYF.

The V gene is TRBV27, the J gene TRBJ2-7; 10 bases line up with TRBD1. CDR1 is MNHEY, CDR2 SMNVEV, per germline (reference sequence). CDR3 length: 14 residues. Germline trimming cut 5 bases from V and 3 bases from J; bases unmatched to any gene: 4. The chain's CDR3 is CASSPRDRGYEQYF. In DNA, the CDR3 is TGTGCCAGCAGTCCCCGGGACAGGGGCTACGAGCAGTACTTC.

The chain recombines TRBV28 with TRBJ1-2, with TRBD1 matching 9 bases. There are 15 residues in the CDR3. V was clipped by 5 bases and J by 8 bases; unmatched bases: 12. Germline CDR1 and CDR2: MDHEN and SYDVKM. The CDR3 DNA follows: TGTGCCAGCAGTAAAGCGGGACAGGGCGGGTACGGCTACACCTTC. It translates to CASSKAGQGGYGYTF.

This clone was seen once. This chain joins TRBV7-3 and TRBJ2-1; 7 nucleotides agree with TRBD1. Germline V lookup: CDR1 SGHTA, CDR2 FQGTGA. V shed 5 bases and J 9 bases; nucleotides not matched to a gene: 7. The CDR3 contains 13 residues. In nucleotides, the CDR3 is TGTGCCAGCAGCCCGACGACAGGGACTGAGCAGTTCTTC. Translation: CASSPTTGTEQFF.

The gene calls are TRBV28 and TRBJ1-6; 9 bases agree with TRBD1. The ends lost 5 bases at V and 7 bases at J; junction bases unmatched: 3. From germline, CDR1 is MDHEN and CDR2 SYDVKM. There are 14 residues in the CDR3. The CDR3 nucleotides are TGTGCCAGCAGTGTCGGGACAGGGAATTCACCCCTCCACTTT. Residues: CASSVGTGNSPLHF.